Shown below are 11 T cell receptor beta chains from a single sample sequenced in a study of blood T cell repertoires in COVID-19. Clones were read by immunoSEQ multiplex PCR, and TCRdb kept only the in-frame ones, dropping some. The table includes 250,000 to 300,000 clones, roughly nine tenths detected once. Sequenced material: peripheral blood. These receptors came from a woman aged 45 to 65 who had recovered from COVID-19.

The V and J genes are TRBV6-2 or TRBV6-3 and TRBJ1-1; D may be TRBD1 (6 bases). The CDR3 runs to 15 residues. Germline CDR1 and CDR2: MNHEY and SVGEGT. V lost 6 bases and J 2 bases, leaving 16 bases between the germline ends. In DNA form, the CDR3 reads TGTGCCAGCAGCCCCCCCGACAGGCGAAACACTGAAGCTTTCTTT. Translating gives CASSPPDRRNTEAFF.

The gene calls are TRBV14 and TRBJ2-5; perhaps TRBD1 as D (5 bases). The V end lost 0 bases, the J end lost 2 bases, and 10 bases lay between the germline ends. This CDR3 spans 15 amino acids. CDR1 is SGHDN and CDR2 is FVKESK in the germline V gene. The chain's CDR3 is CASSQDNRRQETQYF. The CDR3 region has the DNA TGTGCCAGCAGCCAAGATAACAGGCGACAAGAGACCCAGTACTTC.

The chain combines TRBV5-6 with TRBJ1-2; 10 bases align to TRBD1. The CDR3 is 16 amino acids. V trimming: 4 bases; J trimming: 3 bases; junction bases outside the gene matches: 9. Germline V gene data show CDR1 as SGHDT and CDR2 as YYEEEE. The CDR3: CASSRDRGFPYYGYTF. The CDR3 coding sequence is TGTGCCAGCAGCCGGGACAGGGGATTTCCTTACTATGGCTACACCTTC.

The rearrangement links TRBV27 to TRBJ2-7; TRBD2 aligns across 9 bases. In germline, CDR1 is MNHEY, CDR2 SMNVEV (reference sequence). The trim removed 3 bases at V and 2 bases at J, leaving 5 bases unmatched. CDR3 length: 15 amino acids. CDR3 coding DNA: TGTGCCAGCAGTTTCGGCCTAGCGGGAACCTACGAGCAGTACTTC. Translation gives CASSFGLAGTYEQYF.

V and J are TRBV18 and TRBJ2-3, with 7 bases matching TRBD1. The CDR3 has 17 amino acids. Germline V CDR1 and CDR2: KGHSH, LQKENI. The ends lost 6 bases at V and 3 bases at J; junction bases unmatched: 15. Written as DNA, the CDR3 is TGTGCCAGCTCCCCTGGGGCCCTGACAGGGCTGACAGATACGCAGTATTTT. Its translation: CASSPGALTGLTDTQYF. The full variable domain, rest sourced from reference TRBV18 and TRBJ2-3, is NAGVMQNPRHLVRRRGQEARLRCSPMKGHSHVYWYRQLPEEGLKFMVYLQKENIIDESGMPKERFSAEFPKEGPSILRIQQVVRGDSAAYFCASSPGALTGLTDTQYFGPGTRLTVL.

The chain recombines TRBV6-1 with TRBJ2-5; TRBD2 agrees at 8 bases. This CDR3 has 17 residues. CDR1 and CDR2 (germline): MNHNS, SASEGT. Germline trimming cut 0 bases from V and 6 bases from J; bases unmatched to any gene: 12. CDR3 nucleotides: TGTGCCAGCAGTGAAGCGATGACGGGGGGGCGGCGCAAGACCCAGTACTTC. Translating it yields CASSEAMTGGRRKTQYF.

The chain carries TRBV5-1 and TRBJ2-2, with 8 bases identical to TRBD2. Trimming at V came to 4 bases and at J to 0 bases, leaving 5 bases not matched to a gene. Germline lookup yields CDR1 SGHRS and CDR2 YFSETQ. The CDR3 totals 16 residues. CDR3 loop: CASSPYSGANTGELFF. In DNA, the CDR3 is TGCGCCAGCAGCCCGTATAGCGGGGCGAACACCGGGGAGCTGTTTTTT.

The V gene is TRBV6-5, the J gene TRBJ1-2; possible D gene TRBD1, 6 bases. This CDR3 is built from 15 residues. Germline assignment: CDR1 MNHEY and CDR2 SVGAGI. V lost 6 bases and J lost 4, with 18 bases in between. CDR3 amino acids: CASRIALGQTYGYTF. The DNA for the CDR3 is TGTGCCAGCAGAATCGCCCTAGGACAGACCTATGGCTACACCTTC.

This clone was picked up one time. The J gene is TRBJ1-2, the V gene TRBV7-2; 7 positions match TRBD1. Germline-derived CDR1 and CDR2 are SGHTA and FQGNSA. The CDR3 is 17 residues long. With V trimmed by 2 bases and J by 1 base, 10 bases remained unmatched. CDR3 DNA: TGTGCCAGCAGCTTACTCGAATACAGGGGTATTAACTATGGCTACACCTTC. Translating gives CASSLLEYRGINYGYTF.

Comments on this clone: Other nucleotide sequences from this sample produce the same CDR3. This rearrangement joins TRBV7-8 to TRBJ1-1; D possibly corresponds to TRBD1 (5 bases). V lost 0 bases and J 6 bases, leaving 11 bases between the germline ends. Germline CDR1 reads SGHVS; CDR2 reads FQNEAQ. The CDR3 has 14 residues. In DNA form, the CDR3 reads TGTGCCAGCAGCTTAGCAAGGGAAGGGGCTGAAGCTTTCTTT. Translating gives CASSLAREGAEAFF.

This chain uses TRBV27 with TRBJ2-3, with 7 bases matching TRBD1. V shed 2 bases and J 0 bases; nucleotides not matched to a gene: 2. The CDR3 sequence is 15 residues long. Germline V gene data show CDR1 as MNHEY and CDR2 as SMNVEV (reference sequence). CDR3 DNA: TGTGCCAGCAGTTTAAAGGGGGCCAGCACAGATACGCAGTATTTT. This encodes CASSLKGASTDTQYF.